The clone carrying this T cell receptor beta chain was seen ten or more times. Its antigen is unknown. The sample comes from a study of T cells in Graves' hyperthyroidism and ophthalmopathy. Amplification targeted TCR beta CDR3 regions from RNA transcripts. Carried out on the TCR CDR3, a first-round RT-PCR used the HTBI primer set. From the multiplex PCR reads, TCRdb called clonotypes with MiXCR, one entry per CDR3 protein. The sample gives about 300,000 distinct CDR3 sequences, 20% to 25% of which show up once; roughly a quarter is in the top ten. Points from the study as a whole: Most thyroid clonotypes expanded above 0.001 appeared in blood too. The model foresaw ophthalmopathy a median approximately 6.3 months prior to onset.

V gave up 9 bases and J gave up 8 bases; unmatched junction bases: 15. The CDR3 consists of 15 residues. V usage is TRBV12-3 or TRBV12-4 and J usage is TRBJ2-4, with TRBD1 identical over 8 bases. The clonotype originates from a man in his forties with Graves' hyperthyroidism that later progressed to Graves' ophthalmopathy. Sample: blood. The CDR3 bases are TGTGCCAGTGCCCCGGAGGACAGGGCTTTGTACATTCAGTACTTC. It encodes CASAPEDRALYIQYF.